Listed below are T cell receptor beta chains from one sample, sequenced in a study of human thymus T cells. TCRdb's table, derived via immunoSEQ multiplex PCR, lists solely in-frame clones and lacks some. Seen here are tens of thousands of clones, 95% observed once, and the top ten hold under 0.04%. Sequenced material: thymus tissue. The receptors stem from a girl under three years old with a congenital heart defect but otherwise immunologically healthy. Both conserved end residues are part of each CDR3. The order of the fields is J gene, V gene, D gene, clone size, CDR3 DNA, CDR3 protein. D genes are given only for firm matches. Clone size is stated in some rows and not others, as once, few, many or a class when expanded.

J gene: TRBJ1-4
V gene: TRBV18
D gene: -
clone size: -
CDR3 DNA: TGTGCCAGCTCACCAATAAGCGCAACTAATGAAAAACTGTTTTTT
CDR3 protein: CASSPISATNEKLFF

J gene: TRBJ1-1
V gene: TRBV19
D gene: TRBD1
clone size: -
CDR3 DNA: TGTGCCAGTAGTATACCGGGACAGGGGATGACCGGGACTGAAGCTTTCTTT
CDR3 protein: CASSIPGQGMTGTEAFF

J gene: TRBJ2-2
V gene: TRBV5-1
D gene: -
clone size: -
CDR3 DNA: TGCGCCAGCAAGGCGGGCGGCAAGGCACCCGGGGAGCTGTTTTTT
CDR3 protein: CASKAGGKAPGELFF

J gene: TRBJ2-1
V gene: TRBV4-1
D gene: TRBD2
clone size: -
CDR3 DNA: TGCGCCAGCAGCCATGAACTAGCGGGAGGGGGACGGTTATTCAATGAGCAGTTCTTC
CDR3 protein: CASSHELAGGGRLFNEQFF

J gene: TRBJ2-5
V gene: TRBV5-4
D gene: -
clone size: -
CDR3 DNA: TGTGCCAGCAGCTCTGGACAGGTCAGCGGGGAGACCCAGTACTTC
CDR3 protein: CASSSGQVSGETQYF

J gene: TRBJ2-1
V gene: TRBV10-1
D gene: -
clone size: -
CDR3 DNA: TGCGCCAGCGGGGGACACCCCATCAATGAGCAGTTCTTC
CDR3 protein: CASGGHPINEQFF

J gene: TRBJ1-1
V gene: TRBV5-1
D gene: TRBD1
clone size: -
CDR3 DNA: TGCGCCAGCAGCTCCCCGGGACAGAAATTGAACACTGAAGCTTTCTTT
CDR3 protein: CASSSPGQKLNTEAFF

J gene: TRBJ2-2
V gene: TRBV19
D gene: -
clone size: -
CDR3 DNA: TGTGCCAGTAGTCTATACGCCGGGGAGCTGTTTTTT
CDR3 protein: CASSLYAGELFF

J gene: TRBJ2-7
V gene: TRBV28
D gene: TRBD1
clone size: -
CDR3 DNA: TGTGCCAGCAGTTACCGGGACAGTCTCTACGAGCAGTACTTC
CDR3 protein: CASSYRDSLYEQYF

J gene: TRBJ2-3
V gene: TRBV27
D gene: -
clone size: -
CDR3 DNA: TGTGCCAGCAGTTTGTCGGGGACTAGCACAGATACGCAGTATTTT
CDR3 protein: CASSLSGTSTDTQYF

J gene: TRBJ2-2
V gene: TRBV7-8
D gene: -
clone size: -
CDR3 DNA: TGTGCCAGCAGCTCCCCCAGGGGCATGAGGCTAATCCCTAACACCGGGGAGCTGTTTTTT
CDR3 protein: CASSSPRGMRLIPNTGELFF

J gene: TRBJ2-7
V gene: TRBV4-2
D gene: -
clone size: -
CDR3 DNA: TGTGCCAGCAGCCAGAGAGGAGACCCCTCGTACGAGCAGTACTTC
CDR3 protein: CASSQRGDPSYEQYF

J gene: TRBJ2-1
V gene: TRBV2
D gene: TRBD2
clone size: -
CDR3 DNA: TGTGCCAGCAGTGGACTAGCGGACCAATACAATGAGCAGTTCTTC
CDR3 protein: CASSGLADQYNEQFF

J gene: TRBJ2-1
V gene: TRBV27
D gene: TRBD2
clone size: -
CDR3 DNA: TGTGCCAGCAAACTAGCGGCCCGAGGGAATGAGCAGTTCTTC
CDR3 protein: CASKLAARGNEQFF

J gene: TRBJ1-1
V gene: TRBV27
D gene: -
clone size: once
CDR3 DNA: TGTGCCAGCAGACGGAGGGGCGCTGAAGCTTTCTTT
CDR3 protein: CASRRRGAEAFF

J gene: TRBJ1-1
V gene: TRBV27
D gene: TRBD1
clone size: -
CDR3 DNA: TGTGCCAGCAGTTATAGGGACAGGGCGATGGGCACTGAAGCTTTCTTT
CDR3 protein: CASSYRDRAMGTEAFF

J gene: TRBJ1-5
V gene: TRBV4-3
D gene: -
clone size: -
CDR3 DNA: TGCGCCAGCAGCCAAGATAATCCGGGTCAGCCCCAGCATTTT
CDR3 protein: CASSQDNPGQPQHF

J gene: TRBJ2-1
V gene: TRBV5-6
D gene: -
clone size: -
CDR3 DNA: TGTGCCAGCAGCTTGGAGCCCCCAGGATACAATGAGCAGTTCTTC
CDR3 protein: CASSLEPPGYNEQFF

J gene: TRBJ1-2
V gene: TRBV9
D gene: -
clone size: -
CDR3 DNA: TGTGCCAGCAGCGTTGCAGGGGCTATGCCCTATGGCTACACCTTC
CDR3 protein: CASSVAGAMPYGYTF

J gene: TRBJ1-5
V gene: TRBV15
D gene: -
clone size: -
CDR3 DNA: TGTGCCACCACCACGACCAGGGAAAAGGGCAATCAGCCCCAGCATTTT
CDR3 protein: CATTTTREKGNQPQHF

J gene: TRBJ2-3
V gene: TRBV19
D gene: TRBD1
clone size: -
CDR3 DNA: TGTGCCAGTAGTATTCAACCCAGACAGGGGGCGAAGGGAGATACGCAGTATTTT
CDR3 protein: CASSIQPRQGAKGDTQYF

J gene: TRBJ2-7
V gene: TRBV6-1
D gene: TRBD1
clone size: -
CDR3 DNA: TGTGCCAGCAGTGAAGAACAGGGGGCGAACCTGTGGGAGCAGTACTTC
CDR3 protein: CASSEEQGANLWEQYF